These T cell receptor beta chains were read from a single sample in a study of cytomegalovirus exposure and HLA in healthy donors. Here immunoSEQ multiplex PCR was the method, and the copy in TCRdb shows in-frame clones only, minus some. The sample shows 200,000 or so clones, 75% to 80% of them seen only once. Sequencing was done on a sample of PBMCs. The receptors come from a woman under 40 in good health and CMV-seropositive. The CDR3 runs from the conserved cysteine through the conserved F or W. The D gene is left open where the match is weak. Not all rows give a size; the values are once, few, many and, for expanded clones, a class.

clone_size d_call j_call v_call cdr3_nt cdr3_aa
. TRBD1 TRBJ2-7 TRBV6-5 TGTGCCAGCAGTTCTGACAGGGGATACGAGCAGTACTTC CASSSDRGYEQYF
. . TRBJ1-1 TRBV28 TGTGCCAGCAGTGACTCCGGGATACGAGCTTTCTTT CASSDSGIRAFF
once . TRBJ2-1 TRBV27 TGTGCCAGCAGTTTTCCGGGGTCCTACAATGAGCAGTTCTTC CASSFPGSYNEQFF
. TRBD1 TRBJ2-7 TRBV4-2 TGTGCCAGCAGCCAAGATCCCATTGGACAGGGATACTACGAGCAGTACTTC CASSQDPIGQGYYEQYF
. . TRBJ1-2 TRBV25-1 TGTGCCAGCAGTGAGCCCGGGACTCCTTATGGCTACACCTTC CASSEPGTPYGYTF
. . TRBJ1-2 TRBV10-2 TGCGCCAGCAGTGACGGGAGGGAATATGGCTACACCTTC CASSDGREYGYTF
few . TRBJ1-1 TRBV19 TGTGCCAGTAGTACGACAGGGAACACTGAAGCTTTCTTT CASSTTGNTEAFF
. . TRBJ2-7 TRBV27 TGTGCCAGCAGTTCCAGATCCGAGCAGTACTTC CASSSRSEQYF
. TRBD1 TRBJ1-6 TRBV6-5 TGTGCCAGCACCCAGGGGGTTGGGTACTCACCCCTCCACTTT CASTQGVGYSPLHF
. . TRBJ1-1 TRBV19 TGTGCCAGTAGTCGCGGGGTGCCCACTGAAGCTTTCTTT CASSRGVPTEAFF
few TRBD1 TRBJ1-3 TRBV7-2 TGTGCCTCCCGTCAGGGGGCCCCTGGAAACACCATATATTTT CASRQGAPGNTIYF
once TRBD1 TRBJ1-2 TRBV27 TGTGCCAGCAGTCTCGAACAGGGGGCGCTGAATGGCTACACCTTC CASSLEQGALNGYTF
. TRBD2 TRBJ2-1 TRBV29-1 TGCAGCGTTGGAAGCACTAGCGGGAGTTACAATGAGCAGTTCTTC CSVGSTSGSYNEQFF
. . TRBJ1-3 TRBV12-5 . CASGLGTGSGNTIYF